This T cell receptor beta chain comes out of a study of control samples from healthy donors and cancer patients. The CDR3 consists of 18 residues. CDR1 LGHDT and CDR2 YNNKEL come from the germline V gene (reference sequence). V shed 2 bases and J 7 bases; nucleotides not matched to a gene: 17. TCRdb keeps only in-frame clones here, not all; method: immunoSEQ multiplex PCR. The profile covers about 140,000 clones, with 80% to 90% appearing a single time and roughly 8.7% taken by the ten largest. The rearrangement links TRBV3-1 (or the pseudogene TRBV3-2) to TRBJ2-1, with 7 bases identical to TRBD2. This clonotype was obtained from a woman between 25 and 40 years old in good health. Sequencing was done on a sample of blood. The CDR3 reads CASSQILSAGAIGNEQFF. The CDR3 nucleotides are TGTGCCAGCAGCCAAATTCTCTCGGCGGGAGCGATTGGGAATGAGCAGTTCTTC.